The 17 T cell receptor beta chains below were found in one sample sequenced in a study of T cells in Graves' hyperthyroidism and ophthalmopathy. Amplification targeted TCR beta CDR3 regions from RNA transcripts. HTBI primers were used for first-round RT-PCR of the TCR CDR3. Via MiXCR, TCRdb re-called the multiplex PCR reads, giving one row per CDR3 protein. The data hold 600,000 or so distinct CDR3 sequences, with about 16% observed a single time. The specimen was blood. All receptors derive from a woman under 40 with Graves' hyperthyroidism.

This clonotype was counted ten times or more. The rearrangement links TRBV11-2 to TRBJ2-5; D call uncertain. The germline CDR1 and CDR2 sequences are SGHAT and FQNNGV. This CDR3 region has 15 residues. Trimming shortened V by 0 bases and J by 5 bases, and 13 bases separated the two germline ends. The CDR3: CASSLDGRGDETQYF. In nucleotides, the CDR3 is TGTGCCAGCAGCTTAGATGGGCGAGGAGATGAGACCCAGTACTTC.

This clonotype was seen a few times. The J gene is TRBJ2-7, the V gene TRBV20-1; D is unclear. CDR1 is DFQATT, CDR2 SNEGSKA, per germline (reference sequence). Trimming cost V 6 bases and J 5 bases, with 17 bases left between them. The CDR3 length is 13 residues. The CDR3 DNA reads as TGCAGTGCCTGGTCCGCCTTCCTCCACGAGCAGTACTTC. Translated, it gives CSAWSAFLHEQYF.

A word on this clonotype: A much bigger clone sits one base away, suggesting this may be a read error. As DNA, the CDR3 is TGTGCCACCAGCAGAGATGGGGTGGCTAGCGGGAGAGAAGGGGGGCTGTTTTTT. This gives the protein CATSRDGVASGREGGLFF. The V call is TRBV15, the J call TRBJ2-2; 10 bases are shared with TRBD2. The CDR3 spans 18 residues. Germline CDR1 LNHNV, CDR2 YYDKDF (reference sequence).

In its sample, this clonotype was seen a few times. V is TRBV5-1 and J is TRBJ2-3; 13 bases agree with TRBD2. CDR1 SGHRS and CDR2 YFSETQ come from the germline V gene. The CDR3 has 15 residues. The V and J ends lost 5 bases and 5 bases, in that order; junction bases with no gene match: 5. The CDR3 loop is CASSPRLAGGDTQYF. For the CDR3, the DNA is TGCGCCAGCAGTCCTAGACTAGCGGGGGGAGATACGCAGTATTTT.

This chain links TRBV4-2 with TRBJ2-7; TRBD2 might be the D (6 bases). Trimming left V 0 bases short and J 5 bases short, with 14 bases between. The CDR3 runs to 15 residues. The germline CDR1 and CDR2 sequences are LGHNA and YNFKEQ. The CDR3 bases are TGTGCCAGCAGCCAAGATGTGGAGGGATGGAACGAGCAGTACTTC. Protein: CASSQDVEGWNEQYF.

On this clonotype itself: Being one base from a much bigger clone, this may be a read error. The chain combines TRBV30 with TRBJ2-5; weak D call: TRBD2 (5 bases). This CDR3 spans 12 amino acids. Germline loops: CDR1 GTSNPN, CDR2 SVGIG (reference sequence). Trimming stripped 1 base from V and 5 bases from J, with 8 bases between. The DNA for the CDR3 is TGTGCCTGGAGTGCTAGCATGGAGACCCAGTACTTC. Translation: CAWSASMETQYF.

This clonotype has a count of ten or more. The chain has TRBV5-6 and TRBJ2-5; D might be TRBD1 (5 bases). This CDR3 comprises 12 residues. The germline gives CDR1 SGHDT, CDR2 YYEEEE. V was pared by 4 bases and J by 3 bases, with 7 bases between. The CDR3 DNA is TGTGCCAGCAGCCTGACAGAAGAGACCCAGTACTTC. The encoded protein is CASSLTEETQYF.

Only a few counts were recorded for this clonotype. The genes are TRBV11-3 and TRBJ2-3, with 9 bases that match TRBD2. Germline V lookup: CDR1 SGHNT, CDR2 YENEEA. V shed 5 bases, J shed 1 base, and the junction held 4 bases outside the gene matches. The CDR3 contains 15 residues. In DNA, the CDR3 is TGTGCCAGCAGCCCCAGGACTAGCGGCACAGATACGCAGTATTTT. It specifies CASSPRTSGTDTQYF.

The table lists this clonotype with many counts. The chain is built from TRBV20-1 and TRBJ1-5; D is unresolved. In germline, CDR1 is DFQATT, CDR2 SNEGSKA (reference sequence). V shed 3 bases and J shed 2 bases, with 14 bases lying between them. The length of the CDR3 is 15 residues. The CDR3 DNA is TGCAGTGCTAGGGCTCAGGAGGCGGGCAATCAGCCCCAGCATTTT. Translating it yields CSARAQEAGNQPQHF.

This clonotype appeared many times. CDR3 sequence: CASSFDREPYNEQFF. Here the CDR3 DNA reads TGTGCCAGCAGTTTTGACAGAGAGCCGTACAATGAGCAGTTCTTC. V is TRBV27 and J is TRBJ2-1, with D possibly matching TRBD1 (5 bases). Trimming stripped 3 bases from V and 4 bases from J, with 13 bases between. The CDR3 spans 15 residues. CDR1 is MNHEY and CDR2 is SMNVEV in the germline V gene (reference sequence).

This clonotype was counted only a few times. The V and J genes are TRBV12-3 or TRBV12-4 and TRBJ1-3; perhaps TRBD1 as D (5 bases). Trimming removed 1 base from V and 0 bases from J, with 19 bases in between. CDR3 length: 19 residues. CDR3 sequence (DNA): TGTGCCAGCAGTTTAGGCTGGACATCGAAAAAGAGCTCTGGAAACACCATATATTTT. This encodes CASSLGWTSKKSSGNTIYF.

The CDR3 bases are TGTGCCAGCAGCGTGACAGGGGGCCCGTCCTATGGCTACACCTTC. Translated, it gives CASSVTGGPSYGYTF. The gene calls are TRBV28 and TRBJ1-2; TRBD1 agrees at 10 bases. The CDR3 length is 15 residues. Per the germline V gene, CDR1 is MDHEN and CDR2 is SYDVKM. The V segment lost 6 bases and the J segment 4 bases; nucleotides outside the gene matches: 8.

Many counts were recorded for this clonotype. The chain combines TRBV30 with TRBJ1-1; D may be TRBD1 (5 bases). The CDR3 sequence is 14 residues long. Germline CDR1 and CDR2: GTSNPN and SVGIG (reference sequence). Trimming cost V 5 bases and J 0 bases, with 13 bases left between them. This CDR3 is CAWARDPLNTEAFF. CDR3 DNA sequence: TGTGCCTGGGCGAGGGACCCACTGAACACTGAAGCTTTCTTT.

The gene calls are TRBV6-1 and TRBJ2-1; TRBD1 might be the D (8 bases). Trimming removed 6 bases from V and 10 bases from J, with 31 bases in between. CDR3 length: 18 amino acids. Germline values: CDR1 MNHNS, CDR2 SASEGT. The CDR3 protein is CASSPFSGQGTGGKEQFF. In nucleotides, the CDR3 is TGTGCCAGCAGCCCCTTCTCCGGACAGGGAACGGGGGGTAAGGAGCAGTTCTTC.

To note about this clonotype: Possible read error: a much larger clone is one base away. The rearrangement links TRBV28 to TRBJ2-7; 7 bases match TRBD1. Looked up from germline, CDR1 is MDHEN and CDR2 is SYDVKM. This CDR3 contains 14 residues. V was pared by 7 bases and J by 6 bases, with 12 bases of the junction left unmatched. The CDR3 here is CASKQIRGSREQYF. The CDR3, as DNA: TGTGCCAGCAAACAAATCAGGGGGTCCCGCGAGCAGTACTTC.

This clonotype came up many times. In nucleotides, the CDR3 is TGCGCCAGCAGCTTGAGGGGACAGTGGGAGGGAATGAACACTGAAGCTTTCTTT. Its translation is CASSLRGQWEGMNTEAFF. V and J are TRBV5-1 and TRBJ1-1; 7 bases fit TRBD1. Trimming removed 1 base from V and 0 bases from J; junction bases left unmatched: 12. From germline, CDR1 is SGHRS and CDR2 YFSETQ. The length of the CDR3 is 18 residues.

In its sample, this clonotype was seen a few times. This chain connects TRBV19 to TRBJ1-2; weak D call: TRBD1 (6 bases). Germline CDR1 LNHDA, CDR2 SQIVND (reference sequence). The V gene lost 8 bases and the J gene lost 8 bases, with 18 bases spanning the gap. The CDR3 extends over 13 amino acids. For the CDR3, the DNA is TGTGCCAGTGGGGACATGCTGAGAGGGGGCTACACCTTC. Its protein is CASGDMLRGGYTF.